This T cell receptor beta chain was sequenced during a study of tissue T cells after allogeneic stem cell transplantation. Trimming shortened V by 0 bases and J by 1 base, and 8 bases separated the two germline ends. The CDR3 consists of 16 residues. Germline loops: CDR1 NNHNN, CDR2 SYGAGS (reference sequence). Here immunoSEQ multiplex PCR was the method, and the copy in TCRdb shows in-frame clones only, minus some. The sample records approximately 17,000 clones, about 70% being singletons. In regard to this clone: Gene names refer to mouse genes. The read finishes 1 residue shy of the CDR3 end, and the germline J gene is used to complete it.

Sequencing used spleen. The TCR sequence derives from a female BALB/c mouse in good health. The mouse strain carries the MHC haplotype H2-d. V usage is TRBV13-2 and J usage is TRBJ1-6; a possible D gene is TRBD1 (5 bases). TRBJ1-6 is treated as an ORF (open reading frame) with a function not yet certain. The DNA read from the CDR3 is TGTGCCAGCGGTGATGCCGGGGGATCCTATAATTCGCCCCTCTAC. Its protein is CASGDAGGSYNSPLY. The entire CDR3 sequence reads CASGDAGGSYNSPLYF.